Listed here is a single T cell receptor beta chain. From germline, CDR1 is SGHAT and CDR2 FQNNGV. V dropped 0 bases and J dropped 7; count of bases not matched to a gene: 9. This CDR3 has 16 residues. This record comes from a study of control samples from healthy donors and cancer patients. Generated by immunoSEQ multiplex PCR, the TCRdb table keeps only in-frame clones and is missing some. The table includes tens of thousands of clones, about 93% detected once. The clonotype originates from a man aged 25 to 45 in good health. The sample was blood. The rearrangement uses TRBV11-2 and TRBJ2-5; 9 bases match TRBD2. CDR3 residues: CASSLEASGVGGTQYF. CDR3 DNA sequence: TGTGCCAGCAGCTTAGAAGCTAGCGGGGTTGGGGGGACCCAGTACTTC. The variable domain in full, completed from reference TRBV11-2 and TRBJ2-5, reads EAGVAQSPRYKIIEKRQSVAFWCNPISGHATLYWYQQILGQGPKLLIQFQNNGVVDDSQLPKDRFSAERLKGVDSTLKIQPAKLEDSAVYLCASSLEASGVGGTQYFGPGTRLLVL.